This TCR beta chain was recorded in a study of blood T cell repertoires in COVID-19. Study as a whole: COVID-19 samples from acute and convalescent phases originated in the United States, Italy and Spain.

The study drew participants aged about 18 to 95 years from some 23 US areas. Grouping used clinical history reported by participants in a survey and questionnaire. Symptom resolution, clearance, or two negative PCRs marked donors in Cohort 3 as recovered. This clone was seen once. Sequencing was performed with immunoSEQ multiplex PCR; in TCRdb, only in-frame clones are kept and a portion is missing. Among approximately 470,000 clones listed, roughly 90% were seen once. The CDR3 sequence is 14 residues long. Per germline, CDR1 WSHSY and CDR2 SAAADI. Unmatched junction bases numbered 13, after V lost 9 bases and J lost 6 bases.

Sequenced sample: PBMCs or T cells enriched from blood (not recorded which). This TCR was sampled from a woman aged 18-29 years who had recovered from COVID-19. The chain combines TRBV10-2 with TRBJ1-2; TRBD1 agrees at 7 bases. CDR3 DNA sequence: TGCGCCAGTAGGGACAGCTTGCTTCGGAATGGCTACACCTTC. It is translated as CASRDSLLRNGYTF.